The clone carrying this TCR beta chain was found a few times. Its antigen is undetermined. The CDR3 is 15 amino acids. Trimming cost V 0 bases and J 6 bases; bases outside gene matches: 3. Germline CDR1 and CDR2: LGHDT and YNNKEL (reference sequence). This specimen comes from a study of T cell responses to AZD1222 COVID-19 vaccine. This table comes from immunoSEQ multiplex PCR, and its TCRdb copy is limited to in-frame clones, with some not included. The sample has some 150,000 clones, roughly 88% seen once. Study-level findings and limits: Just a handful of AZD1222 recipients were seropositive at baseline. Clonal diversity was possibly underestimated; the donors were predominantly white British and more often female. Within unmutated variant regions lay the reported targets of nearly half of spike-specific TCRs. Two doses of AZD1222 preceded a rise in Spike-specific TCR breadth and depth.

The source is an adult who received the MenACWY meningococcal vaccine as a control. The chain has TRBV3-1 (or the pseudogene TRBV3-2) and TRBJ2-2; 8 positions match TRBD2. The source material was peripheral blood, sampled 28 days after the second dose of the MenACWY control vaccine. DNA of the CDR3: TGTGCCAGCAGCCAAGATCAGCGGGGGTCCGGGGAGCTGTTTTTT. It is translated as CASSQDQRGSGELFF.